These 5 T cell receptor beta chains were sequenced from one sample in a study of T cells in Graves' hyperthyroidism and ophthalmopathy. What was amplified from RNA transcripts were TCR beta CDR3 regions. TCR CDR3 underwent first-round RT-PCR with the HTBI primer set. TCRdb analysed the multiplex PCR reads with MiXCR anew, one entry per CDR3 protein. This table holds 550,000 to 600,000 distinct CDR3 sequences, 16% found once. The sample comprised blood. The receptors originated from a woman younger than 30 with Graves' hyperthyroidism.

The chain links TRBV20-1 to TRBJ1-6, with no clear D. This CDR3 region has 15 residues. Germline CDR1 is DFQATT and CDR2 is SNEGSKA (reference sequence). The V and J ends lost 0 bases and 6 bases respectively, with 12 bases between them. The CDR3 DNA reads TGCAGTGCTAGAGATCCCGGGCAAGTTAATTCACCCCTCCACTTT. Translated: CSARDPGQVNSPLHF.

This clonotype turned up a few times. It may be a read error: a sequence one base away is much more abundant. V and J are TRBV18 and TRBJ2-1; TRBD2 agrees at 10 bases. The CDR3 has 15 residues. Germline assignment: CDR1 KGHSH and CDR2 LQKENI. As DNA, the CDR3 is TGTGCCGGCTCACCACCGAGACTAGCGGGCAATGAGCAGTTCTTC. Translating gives CAGSPPRLAGNEQFF.

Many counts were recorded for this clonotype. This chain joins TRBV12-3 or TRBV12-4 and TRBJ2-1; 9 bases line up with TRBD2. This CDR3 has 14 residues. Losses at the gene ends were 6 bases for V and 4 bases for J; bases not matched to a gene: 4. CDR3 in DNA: TGTGCCAGCAGCTCTAGCGGGGCTTACAATGAGCAGTTCTTC. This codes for CASSSSGAYNEQFF.

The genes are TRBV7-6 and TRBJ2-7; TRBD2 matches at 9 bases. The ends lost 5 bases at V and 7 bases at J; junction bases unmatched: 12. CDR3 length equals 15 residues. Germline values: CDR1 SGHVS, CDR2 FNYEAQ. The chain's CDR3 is CASSAGGGDPGEQYF. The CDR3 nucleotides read TGTGCCAGCAGCGCGGGGGGGGGGGACCCGGGGGAGCAGTACTTC. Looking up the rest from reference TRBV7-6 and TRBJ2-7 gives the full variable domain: GAGVSQSPRYKVTKRGQDVALRCDPISGHVSLYWYRQALGQGPEFLTYFNYEAQQDKSGLPNDRFSAERPEGSISTLTIQRTEQRDSAMYRCASSAGGGDPGEQYFGPGTRLTVT.

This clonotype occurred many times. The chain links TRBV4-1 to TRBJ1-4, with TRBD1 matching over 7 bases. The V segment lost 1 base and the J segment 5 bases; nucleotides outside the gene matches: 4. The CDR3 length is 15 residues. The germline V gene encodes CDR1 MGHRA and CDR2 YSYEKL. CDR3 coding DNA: TGCGCCAGCAGCCAAGGTGGGACAGCGAATGAAAAACTGTTTTTT. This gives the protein CASSQGGTANEKLFF.